This TCR beta chain is drawn from a study of cytomegalovirus exposure and HLA in healthy donors. Comments on this clone: Its antigen is unidentified.

The study's findings and limits: It was found in a later analysis that first-cohort TCR clusters tended to co-occur in the approximately 130 validation repertoires. Overall, some 160 TCR beta chains were annotated as cytomegalovirus-associated.

Germline CDR1 and CDR2: LNHDA and SQIVND (reference sequence). Germline trimming cut 5 bases from V and 0 bases from J; bases unmatched to any gene: 2. CDR3 length: 14 residues. The repertoire was sequenced with immunoSEQ multiplex PCR; TCRdb's copy has only in-frame clones and lacks some. The sample lists 82,000 or so clones, about 95% occurring once. The clonotype originates from a woman aged 18-29 years in good health and CMV-seronegative. The sequenced sample consisted of PBMCs. The V call is TRBV19, the J call TRBJ2-5, with TRBD2 matching over 8 bases. CDR3 amino acids: CASSLLADQETQYF. In nucleotides, the CDR3 is TGTGCCAGTAGTCTACTAGCGGACCAAGAGACCCAGTACTTC.